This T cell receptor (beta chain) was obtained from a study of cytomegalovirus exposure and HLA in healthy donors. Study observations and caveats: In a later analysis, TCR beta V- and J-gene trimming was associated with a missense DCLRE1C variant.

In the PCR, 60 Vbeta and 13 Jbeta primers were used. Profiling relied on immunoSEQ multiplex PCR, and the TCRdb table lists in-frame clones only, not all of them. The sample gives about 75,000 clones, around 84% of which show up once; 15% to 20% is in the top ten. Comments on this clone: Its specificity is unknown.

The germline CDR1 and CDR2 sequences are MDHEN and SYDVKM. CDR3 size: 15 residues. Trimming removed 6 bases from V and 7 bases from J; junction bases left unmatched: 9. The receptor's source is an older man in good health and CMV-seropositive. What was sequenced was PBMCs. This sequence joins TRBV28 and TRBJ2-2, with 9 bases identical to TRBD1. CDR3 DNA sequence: TGTGCCAGCAGCCTACAGGGGGCTCGGGGCGGGGAGCTGTTTTTT. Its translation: CASSLQGARGGELFF.